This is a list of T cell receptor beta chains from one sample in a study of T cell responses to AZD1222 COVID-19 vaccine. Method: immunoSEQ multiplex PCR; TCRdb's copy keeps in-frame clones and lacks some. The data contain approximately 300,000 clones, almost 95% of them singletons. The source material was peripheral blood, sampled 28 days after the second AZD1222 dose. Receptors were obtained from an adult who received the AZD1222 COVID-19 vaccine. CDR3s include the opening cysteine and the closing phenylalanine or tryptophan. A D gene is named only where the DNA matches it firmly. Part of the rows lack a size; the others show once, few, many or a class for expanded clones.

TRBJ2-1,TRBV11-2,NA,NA,CASSLGSASPYNEQFF,TGTGCCAGCAGCTTAGGGTCCGCTTCCCCCTACAATGAGCAGTTCTTC
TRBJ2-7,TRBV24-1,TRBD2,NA,CATASSGREYEQYF,TGTGCCACGGCATCGAGCGGGAGAGAGTACGAGCAGTACTTC
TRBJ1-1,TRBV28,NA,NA,CASSLFGGNTEAFF,TGTGCCAGCAGTTTATTTGGGGGGAACACTGAAGCTTTCTTT
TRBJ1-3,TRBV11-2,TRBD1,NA,CASRTPGTGAGNTIYF,TGTGCCAGCAGGACGCCCGGGACAGGGGCCGGAAACACCATATATTTT
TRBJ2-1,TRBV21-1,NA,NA,CASSKGGGDKQFF,TGTGCCAGCAGCAAAGGAGGAGGGGACAAGCAGTTCTTC
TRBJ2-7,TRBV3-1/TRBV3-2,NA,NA,CASSHLPLGGHEQYF,TGTGCCAGCAGCCATCTACCCCTTGGCGGGCACGAGCAGTACTTC
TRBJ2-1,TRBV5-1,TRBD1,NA,CASSLQDRVGEQFF,TGCGCCAGCAGCTTGCAGGACAGGGTTGGTGAGCAGTTCTTC
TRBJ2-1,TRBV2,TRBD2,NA,CASTFVAGLADYNEQFF,TGTGCCAGCACCTTCGTAGCTGGGCTAGCGGACTACAATGAGCAGTTCTTC
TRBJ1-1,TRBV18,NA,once,CASSQGIQGRLNTEAFF,TGTGCCAGCTCACAAGGGATTCAGGGCCGTCTGAACACTGAAGCTTTCTTT
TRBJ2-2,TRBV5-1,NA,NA,CASSLFYTGELFF,TGCGCCAGCAGCTTGTTCTACACCGGGGAGCTGTTTTTT
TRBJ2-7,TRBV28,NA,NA,CASSLPHGNYEQYF,TGTGCCAGCAGTCTCCCCCACGGCAACTACGAGCAGTACTTC